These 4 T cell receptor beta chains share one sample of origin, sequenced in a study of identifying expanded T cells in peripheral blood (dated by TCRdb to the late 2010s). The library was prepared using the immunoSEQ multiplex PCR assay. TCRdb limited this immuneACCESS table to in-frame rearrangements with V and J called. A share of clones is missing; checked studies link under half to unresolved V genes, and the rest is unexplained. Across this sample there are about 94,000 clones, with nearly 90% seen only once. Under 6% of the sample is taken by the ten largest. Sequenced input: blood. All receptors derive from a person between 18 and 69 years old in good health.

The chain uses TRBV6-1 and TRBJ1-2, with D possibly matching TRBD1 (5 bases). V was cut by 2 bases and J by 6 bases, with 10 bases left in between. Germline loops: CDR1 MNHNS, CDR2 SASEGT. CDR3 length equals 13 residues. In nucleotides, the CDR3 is TGTGCCAGCAGTGAACGGTGGGGGGATGGCTACACCTTC. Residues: CASSERWGDGYTF.

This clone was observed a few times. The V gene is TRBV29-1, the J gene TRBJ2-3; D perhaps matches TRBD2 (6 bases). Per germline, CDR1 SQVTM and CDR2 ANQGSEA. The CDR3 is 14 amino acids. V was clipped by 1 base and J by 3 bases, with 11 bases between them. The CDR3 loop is CSVEGTAGTDTQYF. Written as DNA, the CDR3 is TGCAGCGTTGAAGGTACGGCGGGGACAGATACGCAGTATTTT.

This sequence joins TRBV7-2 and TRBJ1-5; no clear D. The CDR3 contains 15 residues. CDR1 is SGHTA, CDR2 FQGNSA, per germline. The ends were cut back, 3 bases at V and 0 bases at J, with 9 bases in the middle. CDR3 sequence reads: CASSLKHSSNQPQHF. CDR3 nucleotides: TGTGCCAGCAGCTTGAAACACAGTAGCAATCAGCCCCAGCATTTT.

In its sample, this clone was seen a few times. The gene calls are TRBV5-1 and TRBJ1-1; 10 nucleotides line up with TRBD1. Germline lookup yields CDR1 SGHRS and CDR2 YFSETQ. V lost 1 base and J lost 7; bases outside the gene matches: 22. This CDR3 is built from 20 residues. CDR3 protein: CASSLQALDRGKSGALEAFF. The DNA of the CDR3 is TGCGCCAGCAGCTTGCAAGCCCTGGACAGGGGGAAGTCTGGCGCCCTTGAAGCTTTCTTT.